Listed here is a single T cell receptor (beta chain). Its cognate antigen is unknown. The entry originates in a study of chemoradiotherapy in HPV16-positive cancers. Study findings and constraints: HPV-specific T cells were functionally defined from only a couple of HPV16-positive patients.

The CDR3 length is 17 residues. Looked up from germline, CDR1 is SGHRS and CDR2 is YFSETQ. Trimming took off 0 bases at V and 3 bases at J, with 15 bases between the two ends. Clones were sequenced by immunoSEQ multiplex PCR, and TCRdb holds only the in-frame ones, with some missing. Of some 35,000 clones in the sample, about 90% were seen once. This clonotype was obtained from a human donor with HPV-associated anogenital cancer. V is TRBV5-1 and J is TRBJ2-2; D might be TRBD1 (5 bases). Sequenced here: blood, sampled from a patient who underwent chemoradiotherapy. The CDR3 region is CASSLAPQGADTGELFF. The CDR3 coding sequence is TGCGCCAGCAGCTTGGCCCCGCAGGGTGCGGACACCGGGGAGCTGTTTTTT.